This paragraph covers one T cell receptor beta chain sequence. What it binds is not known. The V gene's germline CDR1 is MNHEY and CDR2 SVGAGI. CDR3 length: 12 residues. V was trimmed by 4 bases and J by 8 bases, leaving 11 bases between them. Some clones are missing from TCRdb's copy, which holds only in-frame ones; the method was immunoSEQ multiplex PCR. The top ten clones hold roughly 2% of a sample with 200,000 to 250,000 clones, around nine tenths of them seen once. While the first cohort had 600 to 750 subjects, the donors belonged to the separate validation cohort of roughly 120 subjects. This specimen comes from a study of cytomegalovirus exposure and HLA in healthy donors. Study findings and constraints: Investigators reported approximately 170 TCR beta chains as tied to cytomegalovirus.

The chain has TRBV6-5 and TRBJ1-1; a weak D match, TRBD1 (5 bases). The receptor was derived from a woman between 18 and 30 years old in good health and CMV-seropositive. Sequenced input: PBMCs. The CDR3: CASSSRTLEAFF. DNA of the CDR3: TGTGCCAGCAGTTCCCGGACACTAGAAGCTTTCTTT.